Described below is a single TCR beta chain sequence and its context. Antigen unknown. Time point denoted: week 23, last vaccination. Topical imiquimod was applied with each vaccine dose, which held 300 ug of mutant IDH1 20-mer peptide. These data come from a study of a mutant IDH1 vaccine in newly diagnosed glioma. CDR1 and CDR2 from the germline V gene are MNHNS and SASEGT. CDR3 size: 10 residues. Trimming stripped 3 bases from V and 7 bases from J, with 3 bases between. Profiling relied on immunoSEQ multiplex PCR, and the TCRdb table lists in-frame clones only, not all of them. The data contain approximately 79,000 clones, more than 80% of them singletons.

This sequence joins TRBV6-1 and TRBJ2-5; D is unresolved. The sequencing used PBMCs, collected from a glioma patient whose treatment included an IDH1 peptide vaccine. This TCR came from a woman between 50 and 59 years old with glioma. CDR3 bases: TGTGCCAGCAGTGAGGTGACCCAGTACTTC. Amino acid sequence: CASSEVTQYF.